The 5 T cell receptor beta chains in this list originate from one sample, sequenced in a study of T cells in tumors after PD-1 blockade. Repertoires were generated with immunoSEQ multiplex PCR, while TCRdb's copy carries only in-frame clones and drops some. This repertoire shows 60,000 to 65,000 clones, around 74% found once; its top ten account for around 5%. Sequenced material: PBMCs, taken after anti-PD-1 treatment. All receptors come from a human donor with basal cell carcinoma.

The chain is built from TRBV7-2 and TRBJ1-4, with D uncertain. The CDR3 runs to 16 residues. Germline values: CDR1 SGHTA, CDR2 FQGNSA. Deletions cut 1 base from V and 7 bases from J, with 16 bases between. The CDR3 nucleotides are TGTGCCAGCAGCTTAGAGGCCGCGGGTGGAAGTGAAAAACTGTTTTTT. Translating gives CASSLEAAGGSEKLFF.

This clone was observed once. This sequence joins TRBV5-1 and TRBJ2-1; D unclear. The CDR3 spans 12 residues. From germline, CDR1 is SGHRS and CDR2 YFSETQ. V gave up 0 bases and J gave up 7 bases, with 5 bases separating them. CDR3 sequence reads: CASSLDSNEQFF. For the CDR3, the DNA is TGCGCCAGCAGCTTGGATTCTAATGAGCAGTTCTTC.

The gene calls are TRBV24-1 and TRBJ2-1; D may be TRBD1 (5 bases). This CDR3 region has 12 residues. Trimming left V 9 bases short and J 9 bases short, with 14 bases between. Germline values: CDR1 KGHDR, CDR2 SFDVKD. The DNA for the CDR3 is TGTGCCACCCAGACAGACTTGGGTGAGCAGTTCTTC. This codes for CATQTDLGEQFF.

The gene calls are TRBV9 and TRBJ1-1, with a possible D match to TRBD1 (6 bases). Trimming shortened V by 0 bases and J by 0 bases, and 9 bases separated the two germline ends. The CDR3 totals 15 residues. Germline CDR1 SGDLS, CDR2 YYNGEE. The CDR3 spells CASSVEGGLNTEAFF. In DNA form, the CDR3 reads TGTGCCAGCAGCGTAGAAGGGGGTTTGAACACTGAAGCTTTCTTT.

V gene TRBV6-5 combines with J gene TRBJ2-1; D is unresolved. CDR3 size: 13 residues. Germline assignment: CDR1 MNHEY and CDR2 SVGAGI. Trimming took off 4 bases at V and 4 bases at J, with 8 bases between the two ends. CDR3: CASSSSNYNEQFF. CDR3 coding DNA: TGTGCCAGCAGTTCTTCCAATTACAATGAGCAGTTCTTC.